This T cell receptor beta chain was sequenced during a study of cytomegalovirus exposure and HLA in healthy donors. Whole-study findings and limits: The classifier reportedly diagnosed cytomegalovirus status with high sensitivity and specificity. A likely sequencing artifact accounted for one observed cluster of highly shared sequence variants. CMV antigen specificity of a few CMV-associated chains was confirmed in vitro.

This PCR relied on a set of 60 Vbeta primers and 13 Jbeta primers. Produced via immunoSEQ multiplex PCR; TCRdb's table is partial and in-frame only. The sample lists 95,000 to 150,000 clones; approximately 80% were seen once. Unrecorded for this donor was the CMV serostatus. The CDR3 sequence is 18 residues long. J lost 0 bases, V lost 5 bases, and 14 bases had no gene match. Germline loops: CDR1 SEHNR, CDR2 FQNEAQ (reference sequence). In regard to this clone: The antigen is undetermined.

The receptor was derived from a human donor in good health. The gene calls are TRBV7-9 and TRBJ2-3; TRBD2 aligns across 7 bases. Sequences were obtained from PBMCs. CDR3 protein: CASSPAIGEGGSTDTQYF. CDR3 coding DNA: TGTGCCAGCAGCCCGGCGATTGGGGAGGGAGGGAGCACAGATACGCAGTATTTT. Using reference TRBV7-9 and TRBJ2-3 for the parts outside the CDR3, the full variable domain is DTGVSQNPRHKITKRGQNVTFRCDPISEHNRLYWYRQTLGQGPEFLTYFQNEAQLEKSRLLSDRFSAERPKGSFSTLEIQRTEQGDSAMYLCASSPAIGEGGSTDTQYFGPGTRLTVL.